This T cell receptor (beta chain) stems from a study of T-cell reconstitution after alpha-beta-depleted transplantation in children. Preparing the TCRbeta library involved the use of unique molecular identifiers. In TCRdb, the PCR reads were re-called with MiXCR into one record per CDR3 protein. The top ten hold approximately 13% of the sample, which has over 150,000 distinct CDR3 sequences, around 10% seen once. This CDR3 is 17 amino acids long. Germline CDR1 is MRHNA and CDR2 is SNTAGT. With V trimmed by 6 bases and J by 6 bases, 17 bases remained unmatched. This clonotype was seen more than once but under ten times.

The sequence came from a boy younger than 10 with acute myeloid leukemia, due to receive a stem cell transplant. V gene TRBV6-4 combines with J gene TRBJ2-1, with 7 bases aligning to TRBD2. The specimen comprised PBMCs, sampled before TCRalphabeta/CD19-depleted stem cell transplant. This CDR3 is CASRSQRGATWSNEQFF. The CDR3 DNA reads as TGTGCCAGCAGGTCCCAGCGGGGAGCTACCTGGTCCAATGAGCAGTTCTTC.